The TCR beta chain described here comes from a study of CXCR3-negative and CXCR3-positive naive CD8 T cells. The study's findings and limits: Naive subsets expressed similar surface CD5; TRB CDR3 features served to infer TCR strength. CXCR3-negative naive cells had less hydrophobic TRB CDR3s than did CXCR3-positive naive cells.

Carrying UMI labels, the TRB cDNA libraries were prepared through 5' RACE. TCRdb reprocessed the 5' RACE reads, with one entry per CDR3 protein and no DNA. This sample's table has about 62,000 distinct CDR3 sequences. This CDR3 spans 14 amino acids. A note on this clonotype: What it binds is not known.

The source is a human donor in good health. Some clones in this sample may be carry-over from other donors' samples. The V call is TRBV12-3 or TRBV12-4, the J call TRBJ2-7; the TRBD2 assignment by TCRdb is unverifiable without DNA. The material sequenced was naive CXCR3- CD8+ T cells from blood. Indicated subset: CD45RO-CCR7+CD27+CD95- naive CD8+ T cells lacking CXCR3 (TNR3-). The CDR3 sequence: CASSLQVLPHEQYF.